Following are 26 T cell receptor beta chains from one sample sequenced in a study of blood T cell repertoires in COVID-19 (TCRdb year 2020). The library relied on the immunoSEQ multiplex PCR assay. TCRdb took this table from immuneACCESS and kept in-frame rearrangements with V and J called. Such tables lack part of the clones; where checked against another copy, unresolved V genes explain under half of the gap, and the rest is unexplained. In this sample the table shows hundreds of thousands of clones, approximately 86% of which occur a single time. The ten largest clones capture roughly 1.9% of the sample. Specimen: PBMCs or T cells enriched from blood (not recorded which). The receptors originated from a woman aged 40 to 50 with acute COVID-19.

This chain uses TRBV27 with TRBJ2-3, with TRBD1 matching 8 bases. The junction had 1 base not matched to a gene; V was cut back by 3 bases and J by 2 bases. The CDR3 loop spans 14 amino acids. Germline V lookup: CDR1 MNHEY, CDR2 SMNVEV (reference sequence). The CDR3, as DNA: TGTGCCAGCAGTTTGACAGGGGCCACAGATACGCAGTATTTT. Encoded protein: CASSLTGATDTQYF.

The J gene is TRBJ1-5, the V gene TRBV5-6; D not resolved. The germline V gene encodes CDR1 SGHDT and CDR2 YYEEEE. The germline V and J ends were trimmed by 2 bases and 7 bases, with 10 bases remaining between them. The CDR3 runs 13 residues. CDR3 protein: CASSLADKQPQHF. The CDR3 coding sequence is TGTGCCAGCAGCTTAGCCGACAAACAGCCCCAGCATTTT.

The CDR3 reads CASSSGRGLDTEAFF. In nucleotides, the CDR3 is TGTGCCAGCTCATCCGGCAGGGGGCTGGACACTGAAGCTTTCTTT. This chain connects TRBV18 to TRBJ1-1, with 8 bases matching TRBD1. Germline V gene sequence: CDR1 KGHSH, CDR2 LQKENI. V dropped 5 bases and J dropped 3; count of bases not matched to a gene: 8. The CDR3 loop spans 15 amino acids.

The rearrangement links TRBV11-2 to TRBJ1-2; no reliable D call. This CDR3 contains 14 residues. Germline lookup yields CDR1 SGHAT and CDR2 FQNNGV. With 0 bases removed from V and 1 base from J, the gap between germline ends came to 6 bases. CDR3 nucleotide sequence: TGTGCCAGCAGCTTAGATAGTGGTAACTATGGCTACACCTTC. It is translated as CASSLDSGNYGYTF. Supplemented by reference TRBV11-2 and TRBJ1-2, the full variable domain reads EAGVAQSPRYKIIEKRQSVAFWCNPISGHATLYWYQQILGQGPKLLIQFQNNGVVDDSQLPKDRFSAERLKGVDSTLKIQPAKLEDSAVYLCASSLDSGNYGYTFGSGTRLTVV.

CDR3 amino acids: CASSWRQGDWTEAFF. The CDR3 nucleotides read TGTGCCAGCAGCTGGCGACAGGGTGATTGGACTGAAGCTTTCTTT. The J gene is TRBJ1-1, the V gene TRBV5-8, with TRBD1 identical over 7 bases. The V gene end was trimmed by 3 bases and the J gene end by 5 bases; junction bases not matched to a gene: 10. There are 15 residues in the CDR3. In germline, CDR1 is SGHTS, CDR2 YDEGEE.

The chain's CDR3 is CASSSSGLAGDSYNEQFF. CDR3 nucleotide sequence: TGCGCCAGCAGCTCCTCGGGACTAGCGGGGGACTCCTACAATGAGCAGTTCTTC. This chain joins TRBV5-1 and TRBJ2-1; 14 bases fit TRBD2. The germline gives CDR1 SGHRS, CDR2 YFSETQ. CDR3 length equals 18 residues. Trimming at V came to 3 bases and at J to 0 bases, leaving 5 bases not matched to a gene.

The chain carries TRBV2 and TRBJ2-7; D is possibly TRBD1 (6 bases). Trimming removed 4 bases at V and 2 bases at J, with 9 bases between. CDR1 and CDR2 from the germline V gene are SNHLY and FYNNEI. The CDR3 is made up of 13 amino acids. The chain's CDR3 is CASSGGLTYEQYF. Written as DNA, the CDR3 is TGTGCCAGCAGTGGGGGGCTGACCTACGAGCAGTACTTC.

On this clone: Within the sample, other DNA sequences also encode this same CDR3. This sequence joins TRBV5-1 and TRBJ2-7; a possible D gene is TRBD1 (6 bases). CDR3 size: 13 residues. Germline V CDR1 and CDR2: SGHRS, YFSETQ. Trimming took off 0 bases at V and 4 bases at J, with 8 bases between the two ends. In nucleotides, the CDR3 is TGCGCCAGCAGCTTGGAGGGGGTGTACGAGCAGTACTTC. It yields the protein CASSLEGVYEQYF.

CDR3 region: CAWGTAFQETQYF. The CDR3 coding sequence is TGTGCCTGGGGGACAGCTTTCCAAGAGACCCAGTACTTC. This chain joins TRBV30 and TRBJ2-5; TRBD1 agrees at 7 bases. V lost 5 bases to trimming and J lost 1 base; unmatched junction nucleotides: 4. The CDR3 sequence is 13 residues long. Germline-derived CDR1 and CDR2 are GTSNPN and SVGIG (reference sequence).

The DNA for the CDR3 is TGTGCCAGCAGCCTACTAGCGGGGGGCCTTGAAGAGCAGTTCTTC. It specifies CASSLLAGGLEEQFF. The chain carries TRBV4-2 and TRBJ2-1; 12 bases are shared with TRBD2. Germline V CDR1 and CDR2: LGHNA, YNFKEQ. The CDR3 totals 15 residues. The trim removed 4 bases at V and 10 bases at J, leaving 8 bases unmatched.

CDR3 nucleotide sequence: TGTGCTAATCAAGACATTGACGAGCAGTACTTC. This codes for CANQDIDEQYF. This chain joins TRBV24-1 and TRBJ2-7, with D unresolved. The CDR3 covers 11 residues. Germline loops: CDR1 KGHDR, CDR2 SFDVKD.

To note about this clone: This sample also contains other DNA sequences that code for the same CDR3. The chain uses TRBV18 and TRBJ2-2, with D possibly matching TRBD1 (5 bases). From germline, CDR1 is KGHSH and CDR2 LQKENI. Trimming stripped 3 bases from V and 2 bases from J, with 7 bases between. This CDR3 comprises 14 residues. CDR3 sequence reads: CASSPTANTGELFF. CDR3 sequence (DNA): TGTGCCAGCTCACCGACAGCAAACACCGGGGAGCTGTTTTTT.

The chain links TRBV5-1 to TRBJ1-3; 11 bases agree with TRBD1. With V trimmed by 0 bases and J by 8 bases, 4 bases remained unmatched. From germline, CDR1 is SGHRS and CDR2 YFSETQ. This CDR3 has 15 amino acids. The CDR3 sequence: CASSLGGQGADTIYF. In DNA, the CDR3 is TGCGCCAGCAGCTTGGGAGGACAGGGGGCGGACACCATATATTTT.

The gene calls are TRBV27 and TRBJ1-5; D remains unclear. CDR1 is MNHEY, CDR2 SMNVEV, per germline (reference sequence). This CDR3 contains 15 residues. Trimming removed 3 bases at V and 1 base at J, with 10 bases between. The CDR3 nucleotides read TGTGCCAGCAGTTTTTTGGGCCCGAGCAATCAGCCCCAGCATTTT. Its translation: CASSFLGPSNQPQHF.

This chain's CDR3 is CASTPGGYNEKLFF. The CDR3 DNA reads TGTGCCAGCACACCGGGGGGATATAATGAAAAACTGTTTTTT. The chain joins TRBV7-9 to TRBJ1-4; D may be TRBD1 (5 bases). CDR3 size: 14 residues. The V and J ends lost 7 bases and 4 bases respectively, with 13 bases between them. The germline V gene has CDR1 SEHNR and CDR2 FQNEAQ (reference sequence).

Concerning this clone itself: The sample contains more than one DNA sequence encoding this CDR3. The chain joins TRBV5-1 to TRBJ2-7; 9 nucleotides line up with TRBD1. The length of the CDR3 is 14 residues. Germline V lookup: CDR1 SGHRS, CDR2 YFSETQ. The V and J ends lost 2 bases and 4 bases, in that order; junction bases with no gene match: 4. The CDR3 sequence is CASSLGTGPYEQYF. The CDR3 DNA sequence: TGCGCCAGCAGCTTAGGGACAGGGCCATACGAGCAGTACTTC.

The CDR3 coding sequence is TGTGCCAGCAGCTTAGTTCTGAACACCGGGGAGCTGTTTTTT. Its protein is CASSLVLNTGELFF. This sequence joins TRBV11-2 and TRBJ2-2; D call uncertain. The CDR3 loop spans 14 amino acids. V shed 1 base and J shed 1 base, with 4 bases lying between them. Germline CDR1 and CDR2: SGHAT and FQNNGV.

This clone was observed once. The chain carries TRBV19 and TRBJ2-1, with D perhaps matching TRBD1 (6 bases). V lost 1 base to trimming and J lost 8 bases, with 12 bases between them. CDR1 is LNHDA and CDR2 is SQIVND in the germline V gene (reference sequence). The CDR3 totals 14 residues. The chain's CDR3 is CASSIAAGDDEQFF. The CDR3 DNA reads as TGTGCCAGTAGTATAGCAGCAGGGGATGATGAGCAGTTCTTC.

The chain has TRBV12-5 and TRBJ1-2; tentative D call: TRBD1 (6 bases). V was cut by 0 bases and J by 2 bases, with 13 bases left in between. The CDR3 sequence is 16 residues long. Germline V gene data show CDR1 as LGHNT and CDR2 as FRNRAP. The CDR3 here is CASGLVPGGLNYGYTF. The CDR3 DNA reads TGTGCTAGTGGTTTGGTCCCCGGGGGGCTCAACTATGGCTACACCTTC.

The chain couples TRBV28 to TRBJ1-4; D may be TRBD1 (5 bases). The CDR3 is made up of 15 amino acids. CDR1 is MDHEN, CDR2 SYDVKM, per germline. V was trimmed by 5 bases and J by 8 bases, leaving 18 bases between them. The CDR3 DNA follows: TGTGCCAGCAGTCCGTCAATCGGGGGGAACGAAAAACTGTTTTTT. Amino acid sequence: CASSPSIGGNEKLFF.

J is TRBJ1-5 and V is TRBV29-1; TRBD1 matches 7 bases. Germline V CDR1 and CDR2: SQVTM, ANQGSEA. V lost 6 bases, J lost 4 bases, and 3 bases stayed unmatched. The CDR3 contains 12 residues. The CDR3 is CSVGQVNQPQHF. In DNA, the CDR3 is TGCAGCGTCGGACAGGTGAATCAGCCCCAGCATTTT.

The gene calls are TRBV30 and TRBJ1-1, with a tentative D call TRBD1 (5 bases). CDR3 length equals 14 residues. Germline assignment: CDR1 GTSNPN and CDR2 SVGIG (reference sequence). V shed 3 bases and J shed 5 bases, with 16 bases lying between them. The CDR3 here is CAWSRGAGGTEAFF. The CDR3 DNA is TGTGCCTGGAGCCGTGGGGCAGGTGGGACTGAAGCTTTCTTT.

The chain recombines TRBV9 with TRBJ1-4, with TRBD1 as a possible D gene (5 bases). The CDR3 is 12 residues long. Germline V gives CDR1 SGDLS, CDR2 YYNGEE. V gave up 3 bases and J gave up 6 bases, with 6 bases separating them. CDR3 sequence reads: CASSGGDEKLFF. The CDR3 nucleotides are TGTGCCAGCAGCGGGGGGGATGAAAAACTGTTTTTT.

The chain employs TRBV18 and TRBJ1-1; D uncertain. Germline V gene sequence: CDR1 KGHSH, CDR2 LQKENI. The CDR3 runs to 16 residues. The V end was cut by 2 bases, the J end by 0 bases, with 13 bases between. In DNA, the CDR3 is TGTGCCAGCTCACCAGTGAGCCAGGTGATGAACACTGAAGCTTTCTTT. Its protein product is CASSPVSQVMNTEAFF.

The rearrangement links TRBV10-3 to TRBJ2-3, with D possibly matching TRBD1 (5 bases). CDR1 is ENHRY, CDR2 SYGVKD, per germline. There are 15 residues in the CDR3. Trimming removed 0 bases from V and 0 bases from J, with 7 bases in between. The CDR3 nucleotides are TGTGCCATCAGTGAGTCCCAGGGAAGCACAGATACGCAGTATTTT. The encoded protein is CAISESQGSTDTQYF.

This chain links TRBV7-2 with TRBJ2-2; 9 bases align to TRBD1. With 4 bases clipped from V and 5 bases from J, the junction kept 8 bases outside the gene matches. The CDR3 has 16 amino acids. Germline V gene data show CDR1 as SGHTA and CDR2 as FQGNSA. CDR3: CASSYPGQGGTGELFF. In nucleotides, the CDR3 is TGTGCCAGCAGCTACCCGGGACAGGGTGGAACCGGGGAGCTGTTTTTT.